The 4 T cell receptor beta chains given below trace back to one sample, sequenced in a study of spatial heterogeneity in lung cancer. Time point indicated: sample taken at primary tumor resection. Unsorted whole RNA samples from tumor, nontumor lung or frozen PBMC were sequenced. A single record per CDR3 protein comes from TCRdb applying MiXCR to the 5' RACE reads. The sample shows about 40,000 distinct CDR3 sequences, 4% to 6% of them seen only once. The sample was PBMCs, taken at surgery. The source is a female donor with early-stage non-small cell lung cancer.

In its sample, this clonotype was seen many times. For the CDR3, the DNA is TGCAGTGCTAGAGATCCTAAGAACACTGAAGCTTTCTTT. This codes for CSARDPKNTEAFF. V and J are TRBV20-1 and TRBJ1-1; D call uncertain. The CDR3 sequence is 13 residues long. The V and J ends lost 0 bases and 1 base respectively, with 6 bases between them. CDR1 is DFQATT, CDR2 SNEGSKA, per germline (reference sequence).

This clonotype was observed many times. This chain joins TRBV10-3 and TRBJ2-7; D may be TRBD2 (5 bases). Deletions cut 3 bases from V and 2 bases from J, with 5 bases between. Per the germline V gene, CDR1 is ENHRY and CDR2 is SYGVKD. The CDR3 consists of 12 residues. The CDR3 region is CAISDGAYEQYF. For the CDR3, the DNA is TGTGCCATCAGTGACGGGGCCTACGAGCAGTACTTC.

This clonotype was recorded many times. This sequence joins TRBV7-8 and TRBJ2-1; D gene ambiguous. Germline V CDR1 and CDR2: SGHVS, FQNEAQ. The CDR3 has 13 residues. V lost 7 bases to trimming and J lost 4 bases, with 11 bases between them. CDR3 protein: CASIPWRYNEQFF. The CDR3 DNA reads as TGTGCCAGCATCCCCTGGCGGTACAATGAGCAGTTCTTC.

This clonotype was found many times. The chain combines TRBV28 with TRBJ1-2; possible D gene TRBD1, 5 bases. V was clipped by 6 bases and J by 7 bases, with 15 bases between them. Germline V gives CDR1 MDHEN, CDR2 SYDVKM. The CDR3 covers 13 residues. DNA for the CDR3: TGTGCCAGCAGACCGTCTCAGGGTACTGGCTACACCTTC. Amino acids: CASRPSQGTGYTF.